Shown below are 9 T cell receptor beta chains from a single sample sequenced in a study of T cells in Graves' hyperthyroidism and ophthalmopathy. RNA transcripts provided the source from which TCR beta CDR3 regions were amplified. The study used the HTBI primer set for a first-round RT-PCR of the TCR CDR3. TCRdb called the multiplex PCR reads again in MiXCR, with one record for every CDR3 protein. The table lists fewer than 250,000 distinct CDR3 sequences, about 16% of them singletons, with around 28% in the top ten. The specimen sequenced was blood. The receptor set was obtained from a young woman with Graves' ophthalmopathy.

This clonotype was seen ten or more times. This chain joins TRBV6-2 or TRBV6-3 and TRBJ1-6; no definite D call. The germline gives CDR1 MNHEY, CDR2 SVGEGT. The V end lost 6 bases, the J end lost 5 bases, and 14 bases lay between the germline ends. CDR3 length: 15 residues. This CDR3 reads CASSDSRADNSPLHF. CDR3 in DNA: TGTGCCAGCAGCGACTCAAGGGCCGATAATTCACCCCTCCACTTT.

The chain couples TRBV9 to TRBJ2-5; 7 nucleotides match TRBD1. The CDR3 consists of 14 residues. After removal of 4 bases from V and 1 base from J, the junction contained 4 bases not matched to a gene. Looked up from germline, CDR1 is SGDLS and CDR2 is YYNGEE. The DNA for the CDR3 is TGTGCCAGCAGCATTGGGACAGCCCAAGAGACCCAGTACTTC. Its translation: CASSIGTAQETQYF.

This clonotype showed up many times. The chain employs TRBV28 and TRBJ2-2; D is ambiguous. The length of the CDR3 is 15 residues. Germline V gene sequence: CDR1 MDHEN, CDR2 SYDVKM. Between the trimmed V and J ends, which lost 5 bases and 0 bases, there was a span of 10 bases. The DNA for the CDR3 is TGTGCCAGCAGTGACGGATCGGCGAACACCGGGGAGCTGTTTTTT. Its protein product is CASSDGSANTGELFF.

The CDR3 sequence is CASSGRGSSGREQFF. The CDR3 bases are TGTGCCAGCAGCGGACGAGGGAGTAGCGGGCGTGAGCAGTTCTTC. The chain carries TRBV11-2 and TRBJ2-1, with 7 bases that match TRBD2. V gave up 5 bases and J gave up 9 bases; unmatched junction bases: 13. Germline V gene sequence: CDR1 SGHAT, CDR2 FQNNGV. The CDR3 length is 15 residues. Based on the CDR3 plus reference TRBV11-2 and TRBJ2-1, the full variable domain is EAGVAQSPRYKIIEKRQSVAFWCNPISGHATLYWYQQILGQGPKLLIQFQNNGVVDDSQLPKDRFSAERLKGVDSTLKIQPAKLEDSAVYLCASSGRGSSGREQFFGPGTRLTVL.

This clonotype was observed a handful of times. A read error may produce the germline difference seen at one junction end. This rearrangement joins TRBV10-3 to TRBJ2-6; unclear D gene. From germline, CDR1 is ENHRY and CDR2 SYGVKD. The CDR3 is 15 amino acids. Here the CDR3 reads CAISEFLSGANVLTF. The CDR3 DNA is TGTGCCATCAGCGAGTTTCTCTCTGGGGCCAACGTCCTGACTTTC.

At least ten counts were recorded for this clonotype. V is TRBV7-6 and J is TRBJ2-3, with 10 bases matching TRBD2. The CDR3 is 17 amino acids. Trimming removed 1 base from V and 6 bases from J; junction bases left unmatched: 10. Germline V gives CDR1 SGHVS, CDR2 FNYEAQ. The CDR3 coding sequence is TGTGCCAGCAGCTTAGGGGTGGGGACTAGCGCGGGTGATACGCAGTATTTT. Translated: CASSLGVGTSAGDTQYF.

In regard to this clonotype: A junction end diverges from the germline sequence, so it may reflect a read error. CDR3: CASNQVGSGGNEQFF. The CDR3 nucleotides read TGTGCCAGCAACCAAGTGGGTAGCGGGGGGAATGAGCAGTTCTTC. V and J are TRBV14 and TRBJ2-1; 10 nucleotides align to TRBD2. The CDR3 has 15 residues. Germline-derived CDR1 and CDR2 are SGHDN and FVKESK.

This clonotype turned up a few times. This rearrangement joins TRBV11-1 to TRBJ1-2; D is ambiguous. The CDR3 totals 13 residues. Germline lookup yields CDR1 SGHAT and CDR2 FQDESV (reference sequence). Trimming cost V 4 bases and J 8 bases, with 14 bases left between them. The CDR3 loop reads CASSSGRQDGYTF. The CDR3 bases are TGTGCCAGCAGCTCTGGACGGCAGGACGGCTACACCTTC.

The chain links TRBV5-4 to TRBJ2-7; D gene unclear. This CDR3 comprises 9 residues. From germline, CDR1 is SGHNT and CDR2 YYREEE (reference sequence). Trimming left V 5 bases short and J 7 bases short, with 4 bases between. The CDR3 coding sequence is TGTGCCAGCAGGGGTGAGCAGTACTTC. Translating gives CASRGEQYF.